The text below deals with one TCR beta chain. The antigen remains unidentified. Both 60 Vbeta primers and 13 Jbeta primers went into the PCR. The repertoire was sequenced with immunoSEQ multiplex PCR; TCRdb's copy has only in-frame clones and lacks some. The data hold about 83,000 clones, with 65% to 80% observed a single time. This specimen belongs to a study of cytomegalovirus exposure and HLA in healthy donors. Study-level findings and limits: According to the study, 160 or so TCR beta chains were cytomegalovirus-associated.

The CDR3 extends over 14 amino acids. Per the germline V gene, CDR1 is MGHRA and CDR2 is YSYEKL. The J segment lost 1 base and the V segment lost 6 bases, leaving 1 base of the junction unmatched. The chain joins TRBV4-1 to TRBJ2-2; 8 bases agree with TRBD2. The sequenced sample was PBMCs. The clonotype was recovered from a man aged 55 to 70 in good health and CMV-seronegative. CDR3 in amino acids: CASRRGENTGELFF. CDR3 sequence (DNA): TGCGCCAGCAGGCGGGGGGAGAACACCGGGGAGCTGTTTTTT.